These T cell receptor beta chains were read from a single sample in a study of shared clonotypes between healthy human individuals. Repertoires were generated with immunoSEQ multiplex PCR, while TCRdb's copy carries only in-frame clones and drops some. The sample has roughly 2 million clones, 90% to 95% seen once. Sample: naive CD4+ T cells sorted from blood. The receptor source for this set is a man younger than 35 in good health. Each CDR3 is given with its conserved first and last residue. D genes are given only for firm matches. Not all rows give a size; the values are once, few, many and, for expanded clones, a class.

>TRBJ2-5|.|TRBV11-3|.
CASSLGGGQKETQYF
TGTGCCAGCAGCTTAGGGGGCGGTCAAAAAGAGACCCAGTACTTC
>TRBJ1-5|.|TRBV19|.
CASNYLYGGRASNQPQHF
TGTGCCAGCAATTACCTTTATGGGGGCAGGGCTAGCAATCAGCCCCAGCATTTT
>TRBJ2-7|.|TRBV7-2|TRBD2
CASSLVFGGRLGEQYF
TGTGCCAGCAGCTTAGTATTCGGCGGGAGGTTGGGCGAGCAGTACTTC
>TRBJ1-1|.|TRBV10-3|.
CAISPSNEEAFF
TGTGCCATCAGTCCCAGCAACGAAGAAGCTTTCTTT
>TRBJ1-3|.|TRBV5-8|.
CASSLVGTNTIYF
TGTGCCAGCAGCTTGGTGGGCACCAACACCATATATTTT
>TRBJ1-1|.|TRBV6-5|.
CASSSRVWGGGTEAFF
TGTGCCAGCAGTTCCAGGGTTTGGGGGGGTGGTACTGAAGCTTTCTTT
>TRBJ1-5|.|TRBV15|.
CATSRDIPSVTQPQHF
TGTGCCACCAGCAGAGATATCCCCTCAGTAACCCAGCCCCAGCATTTT
>TRBJ2-2|.|TRBV6-5|.
CASSYGAYPNTGELFF
TGTGCCAGCAGTTACGGAGCGTACCCAAACACCGGGGAGCTGTTTTTT
>TRBJ2-3|.|TRBV6-6|.
CALREGWGADTQYF
TGTGCCCTCCGAGAGGGATGGGGGGCAGATACGCAGTATTTT
>TRBJ1-2|.|TRBV5-6|TRBD1
CASSLAGGGTGYGYTF
TGTGCCAGCAGCTTGGCCGGAGGGGGCACGGGCTATGGCTACACCTTC
>TRBJ2-1|.|TRBV4-1|.
CASSQDAAVSYNEQFF
TGCGCCAGCAGCCAAGACGCTGCAGTTTCCTACAATGAGCAGTTCTTC
>TRBJ2-5|.|TRBV7-7|TRBD1
CASSQDRGLETQYF
TGTGCTAGCAGCCAAGACAGGGGGCTGGAGACCCAGTACTTC
>TRBJ1-6|.|TRBV19|TRBD1
CASSIKGTGGTNSPLHF
TGTGCCAGTAGTATTAAAGGGACAGGGGGTACTAATTCACCCCTCCACTTT
>TRBJ2-3|.|TRBV29-1|TRBD2
CSAGGLAGRGTQYF
TGCAGCGCCGGTGGCCTAGCGGGAAGGGGTACGCAGTATTTT
>TRBJ1-5|.|TRBV30|.
CAWSVGGTQHF
TGTGCCTGGAGTGTAGGGGGGACCCAGCATTTT
>TRBJ2-2|.|TRBV4-1|.
CASSQPSRASGELFF
TGCGCCAGCAGCCAACCCTCCAGGGCAAGCGGGGAGCTGTTTTTT
>TRBJ1-4|.|TRBV28|TRBD1
CASLQGATNEKLFF
TGTGCCAGCCTACAGGGGGCCACTAATGAAAAACTGTTTTTT
>TRBJ2-7|.|TRBV19|.
CASSLGQGGSEQYF
TGTGCCAGTAGTTTGGGGCAGGGCGGGTCCGAGCAGTACTTC
>TRBJ2-7|once|TRBV28|.
CATRSVAYEQYF
TGTGCCACCCGCTCAGTTGCCTACGAGCAGTACTTC
>TRBJ2-7|once|TRBV5-1|.
CASSLTGADDSYEQYF
TGCGCCAGCAGCTTGACCGGGGCAGACGACTCCTACGAGCAGTACTTC
>TRBJ2-1|.|TRBV9|.
CASSPSNVRHEQFF
TGTGCCAGCAGCCCGAGCAATGTTCGCCATGAGCAGTTCTTC
>TRBJ2-7|once|TRBV5-4|.
CASSPPNINEQYF
TGTGCCAGCAGCCCACCGAACATCAACGAGCAGTACTTC
>TRBJ1-2|.|TRBV5-4|.
CASSLGPAVSYGYTF
TGTGCCAGCAGCTTGGGACCCGCAGTTTCCTATGGCTACACCTTC
>TRBJ2-1|.|TRBV6-5|TRBD1
CAARRGQFNEQFF
TGTGCCGCGCGCAGGGGACAGTTCAATGAGCAGTTCTTC
>TRBJ2-1|.|TRBV5-1|TRBD1
CASSFPDRGPNEQFF
TGCGCCAGCAGCTTCCCCGACAGGGGTCCAAATGAGCAGTTCTTC
>TRBJ2-7|once|TRBV6-5|TRBD1
CASSTFGAGGREQYF
TGTGCCAGCAGTACCTTTGGGGCAGGGGGCCGCGAGCAGTACTTC
>TRBJ2-7|.|TRBV11-2|TRBD1
CASSTHPRDRGRRQYF
TGTGCCAGCAGCACACACCCAAGGGACAGAGGGAGACGGCAGTACTTC
>TRBJ2-1|.|TRBV6-5|.
CASSLIGNYNEQFF
TGTGCCAGCAGTTTGATAGGGAACTACAATGAGCAGTTCTTC
>TRBJ1-5|.|TRBV28|.
CASSFQGGRQPQHF
TGTGCCAGCAGTTTTCAGGGAGGCCGACAGCCCCAGCATTTT
>TRBJ2-3|once|TRBV18|.
CASSREMADTQYF
TGTGCCAGCTCACGTGAGATGGCAGATACGCAGTATTTT
>TRBJ2-3|.|TRBV7-3|.
CASSLQPGSLDTQYF
TGTGCCAGCAGCTTACAACCAGGGAGTTTAGATACGCAGTATTTT
>TRBJ1-5|.|TRBV19|.
CASSIYSAGPGNQPQHF
TGTGCCAGTAGTATTTATTCGGCGGGACCCGGCAATCAGCCCCAGCATTTT
>TRBJ1-1|.|TRBV7-3|.
CASSLSTAMNTEAFF
TGTGCCAGCAGCCTATCGACAGCTATGAACACTGAAGCTTTCTTT
>TRBJ2-1|.|TRBV6-5|.
CASSQGSGLEFF
TGTGCCAGCAGTCAGGGGTCCGGACTAGAGTTCTTC
>TRBJ2-7|.|TRBV5-6|.
CASSLYTYEQYF
TGTGCCAGCAGCTTGTATACCTACGAGCAGTACTTC
>TRBJ2-3|.|TRBV5-4|TRBD2
CASSQSGRTDTQYF
TGTGCCAGCAGCCAGAGCGGGAGAACAGATACGCAGTATTTT
>TRBJ2-5|.|TRBV6-5|TRBD2
CASSYTGLGYQETQYF
TGTGCCAGCAGTTACACCGGACTAGGGTACCAAGAGACCCAGTACTTC
>TRBJ2-7|many|TRBV5-6|TRBD1
CASSLGTGGTYEQYF
TGTGCCAGCAGCTTGGGGACAGGGGGTACCTACGAGCAGTACTTC
>TRBJ2-7|.|TRBV7-2|TRBD2
CASSSTSGSSYEQYF
TGTGCCAGCAGCTCAACTAGCGGGAGCTCATACGAGCAGTACTTC
>TRBJ1-2|few|TRBV7-9|TRBD1
CASSRGTGVPYGYTF
TGTGCCAGCAGCCGAGGGACAGGGGTCCCCTATGGCTACACCTTC
>TRBJ1-2|.|TRBV14|.
CASSPEGRGDSFYGYTF
TGTGCCAGCAGCCCCGAGGGACGAGGGGATTCTTTCTATGGCTACACCTTC
>TRBJ2-1|.|TRBV5-1|.
CASSLRRDQYNEQFF
TGCGCCAGCAGCCTGCGGAGGGACCAATACAATGAGCAGTTCTTC
>TRBJ2-3|.|TRBV5-1|.
CASSLGTVSTDTQYF
TGCGCCAGCAGCTTGGGGACAGTGAGCACAGATACGCAGTATTTT
>TRBJ2-3|once|TRBV10-3|.
CAISAPSTDTQYF
TGTGCCATCAGTGCCCCTAGCACAGATACGCAGTATTTT
>TRBJ1-6|.|TRBV11-2|.
CASSLDLGTKGSPLHF
TGTGCCAGCAGCTTAGATCTGGGGACCAAAGGTTCACCCCTCCACTTT